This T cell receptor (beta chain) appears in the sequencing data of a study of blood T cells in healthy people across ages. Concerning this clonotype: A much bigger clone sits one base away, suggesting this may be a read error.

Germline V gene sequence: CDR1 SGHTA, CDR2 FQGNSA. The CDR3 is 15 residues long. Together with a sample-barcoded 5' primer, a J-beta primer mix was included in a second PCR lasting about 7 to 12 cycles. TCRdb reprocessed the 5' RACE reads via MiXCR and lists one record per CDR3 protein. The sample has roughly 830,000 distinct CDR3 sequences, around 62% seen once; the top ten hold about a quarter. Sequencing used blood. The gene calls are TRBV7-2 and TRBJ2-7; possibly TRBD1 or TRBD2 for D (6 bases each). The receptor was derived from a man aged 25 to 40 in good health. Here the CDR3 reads CASGLARGPFYEQYF. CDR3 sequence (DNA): TGTGCCAGCGGCTTAGCTCGGGGGCCCTTCTACGAGCAGTACTTC.